These 8 T cell receptor beta chains originate from one sample sequenced in a study of OX40 agonist ivuxolimab in advanced cancers. Method: immunoSEQ multiplex PCR; TCRdb's copy keeps in-frame clones and lacks some. The table has about 56,000 clones, under 85% seen once. The sample in question was CD4+ or CD8+ T cells sorted from blood, obtained in a trial of the OX40 agonist ivuxolimab. Source of these receptors: an adult with an advanced solid tumor such as melanoma, head and neck, liver or kidney cancer.

The chain recombines TRBV28 with TRBJ2-1; 7 bases line up with TRBD1. The CDR3 runs to 16 residues. Losses at the gene ends were 3 bases for V and 3 bases for J; bases not matched to a gene: 8. The germline CDR1 and CDR2 sequences are MDHEN and SYDVKM. CDR3 sequence reads: CASSFNSGQVYNEQFF. Here the CDR3 DNA reads TGTGCCAGCAGTTTCAACAGTGGACAGGTCTACAATGAGCAGTTCTTC.

The genes are TRBV5-4 and TRBJ1-1; TRBD1 matches at 7 bases. Trimming at V came to 1 base and at J to 10 bases, leaving 7 bases not matched to a gene. CDR1 is SGHNT and CDR2 is YYREEE in the germline V gene (reference sequence). This CDR3 spans 13 amino acids. CDR3 amino acids: CASSLHDRARAFF. Written as DNA, the CDR3 is TGTGCCAGCAGCTTGCACGACAGGGCACGAGCTTTCTTT. The full variable domain, its missing parts supplied by reference TRBV5-4 and TRBJ1-1, is ETGVTQSPTHLIKTRGQQVTLRCSSQSGHNTVSWYQQALGQGPQFIFQYYREEENGRGNFPPRFSGLQFPNYSSELNVNALELDDSALYLCASSLHDRARAFFGQGTRLTVV.

The V gene is TRBV28, the J gene TRBJ2-3, with TRBD2 matching 7 bases. The CDR3 has 15 residues. Germline CDR1 and CDR2: MDHEN and SYDVKM. V shed 5 bases and J 2 bases; nucleotides not matched to a gene: 7. The CDR3, as DNA: TGTGCCAGCAGTGATACCGGGACTAACACAGATACGCAGTATTTT. It translates to CASSDTGTNTDTQYF.

The chain has TRBV19 and TRBJ2-1; TRBD2 aligns across 8 bases. Germline trimming cut 7 bases from V and 8 bases from J; bases unmatched to any gene: 13. This CDR3 spans 15 amino acids. CDR1 and CDR2 from the germline V gene are LNHDA and SQIVND (reference sequence). The CDR3 DNA sequence: TGTGCCAGTACCCCATTCGGGAGGGGCAGCGATGAGCAGTTCTTC. Residues: CASTPFGRGSDEQFF. The full variable domain, its missing parts supplied by reference TRBV19 and TRBJ2-1, is DGGITQSPKYLFRKEGQNVTLSCEQNLNHDAMYWYRQDPGQGLRLIYYSQIVNDFQKGDIAEGYSVSREKKESFPLTVTSAQKNPTAFYLCASTPFGRGSDEQFFGPGTRLTVL.

With respect to this clone: In the same sample, other DNA sequences code for this CDR3. The rearrangement uses TRBV19 and TRBJ1-1, with no clear D. The ends were cut back, 1 base at V and 0 bases at J, with 6 bases in the middle. Per germline, CDR1 LNHDA and CDR2 SQIVND (reference sequence). This CDR3 has 14 residues. The CDR3 region has the DNA TGTGCCAGTAGTATAGGACAAATGAACACTGAAGCTTTCTTT. It translates to CASSIGQMNTEAFF. Full variable domain (remainder filled in from reference TRBV19 and TRBJ1-1): DGGITQSPKYLFRKEGQNVTLSCEQNLNHDAMYWYRQDPGQGLRLIYYSQIVNDFQKGDIAEGYSVSREKKESFPLTVTSAQKNPTAFYLCASSIGQMNTEAFFGQGTRLTVV.

In DNA, the CDR3 is TGTGCCAGCAGGTCGGCAGGGGCTAATGAAAAACTGTTTTTT. Translated: CASRSAGANEKLFF. V and J are TRBV25-1 and TRBJ1-4; a possible D gene is TRBD1 (6 bases). V was clipped by 6 bases and J by 3 bases, with 11 bases between them. Germline lookup yields CDR1 MGHDK and CDR2 SYGVNS. This CDR3 has 14 residues.

The genes are TRBV30 and TRBJ1-4; D is possibly TRBD1 (5 bases). Germline lookup yields CDR1 GTSNPN and CDR2 SVGIG (reference sequence). With 2 bases removed from V and 5 bases from J, the gap between germline ends came to 12 bases. The CDR3 length is 14 residues. CDR3 protein: CAWSLGDENEKLFF. CDR3 nucleotides: TGTGCCTGGAGTTTGGGGGATGAGAATGAAAAACTGTTTTTT.

This chain's CDR3 is CASSFRARSSYNEQFF. Written as DNA, the CDR3 is TGTGCCAGCAGTTTCAGGGCGCGTAGCTCCTACAATGAGCAGTTCTTC. The rearrangement joins TRBV27 to TRBJ2-1, with D perhaps TRBD1 (5 bases). The length of the CDR3 is 16 residues. Trimming took 3 bases from V and 0 from J, leaving 12 bases between them. Germline CDR1 reads MNHEY; CDR2 reads SMNVEV (reference sequence).